Described below is a single T cell receptor (beta chain) sequence and its context. The antigen it binds to is not known. Base qualities are not recorded, but no much larger clone differs from it by a single base. These data belong to a study of cytomegalovirus exposure and HLA in healthy donors (dated by TCRdb to about 2017). For the study in its entirety: According to an earlier analysis of a few hundred of the donors, about 179 million T cells yielded over 90 million unique TCR beta sequences and roughly 280 Gb of sequence data. To decide whether each TCR beta V gene segment behaved as functional or pseudogenic, an earlier analysis of 587 of the donors relied on high-throughput TCR beta sequencing. In a later analysis, previously published TCR beta repertoires from 670 or so donors were re-analyzed and high-resolution HLA genotyping was added so that TCR occurrence patterns could be studied. The study was designed to test whether signatures of past pathogen exposure could be identified by cataloging public T cell receptors. Genome-wide SNP genotypes for about three fifths of the roughly 670 donors were used in a later genetic analysis, which treated that subset as a discovery cohort. Donor age, sex, ethnicity and CMV serostatus were compiled alongside the repertoire data. Roughly 5 DR-DQ haplotypes were handled as single units for association and clustering because linkage in the cohort was strong. In the later analysis, no new phenotypic data were used to find candidate immune exposures; instead, reliance was placed on TCR beta sequences and their occurrence across donors. Of the roughly 400 genotyped donors, approximately 81% were placed in the genetic ancestry cluster associated with self-reported Caucasian donors. High-throughput TCR immunosequencing, statistical association of individual TCRs with disease status, and machine learning were combined to predict cytomegalovirus infection status. All discovery cohort repertoires had been generated on a single sequencing platform. An early release covering approximately 600 HLA-typed donors comprised roughly 300 gigabases of sequencing data and about 90 million unique TCR sequences. A separate validation cohort of over 95 different subjects was used in addition to the roughly 700-subject first cohort. Class I and class II HLA loci were covered by the typing at four-digit resolution. On average, about 240,000 unique TCR beta nucleotide sequences were sequenced per donor among a few hundred genotyped donors of the cohort, with around 19% of those sequences being non-productive. The study profiled the T cell repertoires of about 720 subjects by immunosequencing and related them to cytomegalovirus serostatus. The number of typed donors differed by locus: about 629-630 for A, B, C, DRB1 and DQB1; about 520 for DQA1; 606 for DPA1; and about 450 for DPB1.

Overall results and qualifications from the work: In a later analysis, several top co-occurrence clusters were reported to appear linked to parvovirus B19, influenza, CMV and Epstein-Barr virus. Broadly in line with IMGT annotations, most TCR beta V segments showed up in productive rearrangements about 87% or about 30% of the time in an earlier analysis of around 600 of the donors. According to a later analysis, TCR association rates differed among HLA loci, with DRB1 alleles showing the most associated TCRs and HLA-C alleles showing the fewest. Linkage disequilibrium might explain the correlated functional status among segregating V segments, but an unknown experimental factor could not be excluded. In a later analysis, HLA-associated TCR beta chains showed more clonal expansion and lower generation probabilities than non-associated chains that were equally common. A few of the identified cytomegalovirus-associated TCR beta chains were confirmed in vitro to be specific for cytomegalovirus antigens. Because the 87-base-pair reads could not distinguish some IMGT-functional V segments, including TRBV6-2 and TRBV6-3, those segments were excluded. When HLA alleles, especially DR and DQ, strongly co-occurred, TCR associations were difficult to assign to individual alleles. About 15 rarely observed V segments, including chromosome 9 orphons, were excluded from the earlier analysis of approximately 500 of the donors because counts were too low. In a later genetic analysis, fewer N-insertions in productive TCRs were reported among donors in an Asian-associated ancestry cluster than the roughly 710-donor mean. An association between a missense DCLRE1C variant and V-gene and J-gene trimming of TCR beta chains was found in a later genetic analysis and replicated in an independent cohort. The only immune exposure information available for the cohort was CMV serostatus. The study gave a list of over 150 TCR beta chains associated with cytomegalovirus. The presence/absence analyses assumed that sequencing depth was roughly uniform across donors, and that assumption may not be true. Because HLA typing was unavailable for some donors at each locus, only the typed subset was used in association tests. A further reported finding was that TCR beta sequences accurately predicted the HLA-A and HLA-B alleles for most subjects in the first cohort. In this cohort, only TCR beta chains were sequenced, and detectable features were limited by the absence of alpha or paired-chain data. Most CMV-associated TCR beta chains appeared to be HLA-restricted in a later analysis, and the HLA associations seemed to be driven largely by CMV exposure. The authors suggested that the approach could potentially be extended to other disease states and immunological phenotypes. While some public TCRs were present in many individuals, most TCR sequences turned up only very rarely across donors. The classifier was reported to diagnose cytomegalovirus status with high specificity and sensitivity in both the original and validation cohorts. In a later analysis, more than 15,000 TCR beta sequences were associated with specific HLA alleles at a false discovery rate of 0.05. A cluster of highly shared sequence variants was judged likely to represent a technical artifact of the sequencing pipeline.

The cohort comprised some 680 healthy bone marrow donors. Cohort members were all nominally healthy when sampled, although unrecorded immune exposures were likely present. The donor tested CMV seronegative and was one of the 352 seronegative cohort members. A peripheral blood sample was collected from each donor, and TCR beta sequencing was performed on peripheral blood mononuclear cells. Genomic DNA extraction from the blood cell samples was performed with the Qiagen DNeasy Blood Extraction Kit. Receptor libraries were prepared by the immunoSEQ multiplex PCR assay. For the multiplex PCR, a mixture combining 60 forward primers for TCR Vbeta segments and 13 reverse primers for TCR Jbeta segments was used. A multiplex PCR assay on genomic DNA amplified the CDR3 region of rearranged TCR beta genes. On the Illumina HiSeq System, the amplified TCR beta libraries were sequenced as 87-base-pair reads. In the authors' own workflow: In a later analysis, tens of millions of unique TCR beta chains were counted across the 690 or so repertoires, and approximately 11 million of these chains were shared by at least two donors. To remove PCR and sequencing errors, raw reads were error-corrected and collapsed into unique sequences using a nearest-neighbor algorithm that merged closely related sequences. CDR3 sequences were aligned to IMGT reference sequences to assign V, D and J gene segments. For a sequence to be retained, at least a six-nucleotide match to both a V gene segment and a J gene segment was required. Rearrangements were classified as productive when the CDR3 lacked stop codons and remained in frame with V and J, and all other rearrangements were classified as non-productive. CDR3 was defined by IMGT convention, running from the second conserved V-encoded cysteine to the conserved J-encoded phenylalanine. Sequences without an unambiguous match to a single V gene segment were excluded from the earlier analysis of approximately 600 of the donors. An earlier analysis of 500 to 600 of the donors classified V segments as functional when productive rearrangements were above 56.7% and as segregating when the standard deviation between donors was above 5%. A statistical classification framework was developed to diagnose cytomegalovirus status using the catalog of TCR beta chain sequences. V and J gene assignment, in a later analysis, came from comparing TCR nucleotide sequences with IMGT/GENE-DB human TR gene sequences. Using the TCRdist pipeline, a later analysis assigned CDR3 sequences along with most-parsimonious VDJ recombination scenarios. In a later analysis, each TCR beta chain was defined by its CDR3 amino acid sequence together with its V-gene family, and reads without a unique V-gene family were excluded. As a way to deal with suspected cross-contamination and a sequencing artifact, a later analysis dropped over 550 nucleotide sequences that were highly shared and had low generation probability. In a later analysis, a clonal expansion index for each public chain was calculated from normalized within-repertoire ranks of inferred template counts. In a later analysis, generation probabilities were computed with a VDJ recombination model fitted to out-of-frame rearrangements, and the resulting probabilities were checked against IGoR. Hypergeometric tests were used in a later analysis to score TCR-TCR, TCR-HLA and TCR-CMV co-occurrence, with a repertoire-size bias correction applied to the TCR pairs. To estimate false discovery rates, a later analysis permuted the HLA or CMV assignments 20 times. A later analysis grouped co-occurring TCRs with DBSCAN, adding TCRdist sequence similarity when clustering within HLA-allele-positive subsets. Repertoires with fewer than 30,000 or more than 120,000 public chains, plus five repertoires with anomalous nucleotide sharing, were excluded from co-occurrence clustering. The source is immuneACCESS, and TCRdb retained only in-frame sequences with V and J called. Part of the clones is not carried over; for the studies checked, unresolved V genes explain less than half of this, and the remainder is unexplained. D and trimming were read from the DNA, whereas the V and J calls and clone size are those reported in that table. Here the sample has about 120,000 clones; around three quarters occur a single time. The top ten hold around 3.6% of the sample.

CDR1 and CDR2 were assigned from the germline V gene as MNHEY and SVGAGI. Including the terminal cysteine and phenylalanine, the CDR3 comprises 13 residues. The retained sequence is limited to the CDR3, 39 bases, with the frame set at the first base. Trimming accounts for 6 bases at V and 9 bases at J, while the number of junction bases matched to no gene is 4. The material sequenced was PBMCs. The sequence links TRBV6-5 to TRBJ1-6, with 8 junctional bases fitting TRBD1. The sequence was obtained from a man aged 25 to 45 in good health and CMV-seronegative. This receptor carries the CDR3 CASSQDRVSPLHF. The DNA reads TGTGCCAGCAGCCAGGACAGGGTTTCACCCCTCCACTTT.